This T cell receptor beta chain comes out of a study of blood T cell repertoires in COVID-19 (dated by TCRdb to about 2020). About the study as a whole: Samples from collaborators originated in the United States, Italy and Spain and spanned both the acute and convalescent phases of COVID-19. The samples were drawn from the first 160 participants of the ongoing ImmuneRACE study and from 1,254 subjects provided by 6 global collaborators. The material from the prospective study consisted of cDNA or gDNA derived from T cells, B-cell-depleted T cells, or PBMCs. The repertoires were made available in a free public database intended to serve as a resource for research on the immune response to SARS-CoV-2. Subjects who had been exposed to COVID-19, were actively infected with it, or had recovered from it provided the deeply sampled blood TCRbeta repertoires that made up the dataset. Nearly every sample came with metadata listing a de-identified subject ID, COVID-19 status, age in years and sex. Where HLA class I and class II types were available, the types were taken from metadata supplied by the sample provider, not from assay-based typing.

TCRbeta CDR3 regions were amplified from genomic DNA by means of the immunoSEQ Assay, a bias-controlled multiplex PCR. On the authors' methods: The number of nucleated cells in each sample was estimated from the amplification of reference gene primers within the assay. Sequence reads were collapsed and filtered to measure the absolute abundance of every unique TCRbeta CDR3 rearrangement. Productive Simpson clonality was computed per sample as the square root of Simpson's diversity index over productive rearrangements. Here the immuneACCESS table is served through TCRdb, limited to in-frame sequences with V and J called. Missing clones are a known gap in these copies; in checked studies unresolved V genes cover under half, and the rest lacks a known reason. That table supplies the V and J calls and clone size; D and trimming were determined from the DNA. The table for this sample lists approximately 54,000 clones; 85% to 90% of them were counted only once. The ten largest clones represent less than 4% of the sample.

In the germline V gene, CDR1 corresponds to MDHEN and CDR2 to SYDVKM. For this chain, trimming is 3 bases at the V end and 4 bases at the J end, and the number of junction bases without a gene match is 6. Measured from the cysteine to the phenylalanine, the CDR3 is 14 residues long. Here the CDR3 DNA is all that survives: 42 bases in frame from base 1. Each collaborating institution followed its own protocols to collect whole blood in K2EDTA tubes. For TCRbeta analysis, collaborators shipped samples in one of three forms: frozen whole blood, isolated PBMCs, or DNA extracted from either of those sample types. Points on this clone: Its recognized antigen is unknown. No qualities accompany the bases; no much larger clone lies one base away.

What the work shows at the level of the full study, not this receptor alone: Clinical and demographic metadata were provided uncurated, with the amount varying by source and participant.

The source material was peripheral blood. In this chain, TRBV28 is recombined with TRBJ2-7; TRBD2 lines up with 7 middle nucleotides. This receptor was taken from a man between 50 and 59 years old with acute or convalescent COVID-19. The sequenced DNA is TGTGCCAGCAGTTTCAGGCGGGAGTCTTACGAGCAGTACTTC. Its amino acids are CASSFRRESYEQYF.